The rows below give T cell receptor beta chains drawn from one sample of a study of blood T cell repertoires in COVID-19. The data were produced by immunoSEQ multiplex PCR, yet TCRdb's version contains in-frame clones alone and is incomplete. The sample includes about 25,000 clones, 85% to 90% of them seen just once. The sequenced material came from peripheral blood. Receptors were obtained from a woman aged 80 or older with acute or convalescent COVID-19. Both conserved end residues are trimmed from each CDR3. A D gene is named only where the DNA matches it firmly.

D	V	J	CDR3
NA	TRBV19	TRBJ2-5	ASSIGGHKETQY
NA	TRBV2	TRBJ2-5	ASSGSGTPQETQY
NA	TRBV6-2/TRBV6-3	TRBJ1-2	ASSEKQEGAYGYT
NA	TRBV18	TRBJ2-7	ASSPEHPGEQY
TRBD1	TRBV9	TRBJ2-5	ASSPRDRVGQETQY
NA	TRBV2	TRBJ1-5	ASRRGGIGILSNQPQH
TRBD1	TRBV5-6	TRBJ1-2	ASSLWDRRLYGYT
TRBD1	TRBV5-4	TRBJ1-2	ASSPRQGGDGYGYT
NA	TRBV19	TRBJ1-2	ASSIRTVVYPGDGYGYT
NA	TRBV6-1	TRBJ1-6	ASSDRVYNSPLH
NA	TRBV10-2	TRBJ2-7	ASRQTGSGEQY
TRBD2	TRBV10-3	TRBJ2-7	AITPSGSLHEQY
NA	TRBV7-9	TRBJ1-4	ASSLGDSEKLF
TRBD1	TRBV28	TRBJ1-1	ASRSDRVLFTEAF
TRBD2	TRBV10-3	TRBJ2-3	TISGTSGVGTDTQY
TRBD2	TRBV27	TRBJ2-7	ASSLMIAGAYEQY
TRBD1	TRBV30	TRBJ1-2	AWSLTGVTYGYT
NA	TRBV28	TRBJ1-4	ASSLIGVTNEKLF
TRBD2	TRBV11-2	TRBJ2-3	ASSLRGGGGTDTQY
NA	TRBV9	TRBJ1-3	ASSTRSRQRGNTIY
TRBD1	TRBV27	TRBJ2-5	ASRPLTSGGRETQY
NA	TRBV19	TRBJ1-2	ASSIGQRYGYT
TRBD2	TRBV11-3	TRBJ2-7	ASSPMGLAGVQY
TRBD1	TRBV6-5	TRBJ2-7	ASIIQQGVLNEQY
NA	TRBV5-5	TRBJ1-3	ASSLAAGNSGNTIY
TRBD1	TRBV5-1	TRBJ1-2	ASSLEQGDGYT
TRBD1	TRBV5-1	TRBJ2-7	ASSFQGARNEQY
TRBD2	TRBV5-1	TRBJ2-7	ASSFGEGGSEQY
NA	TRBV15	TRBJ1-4	ATSLAGRTNEKLF
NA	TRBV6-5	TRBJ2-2	ASSRTHRDTGELF
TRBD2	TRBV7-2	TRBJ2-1	ASSLAAGVNEQF
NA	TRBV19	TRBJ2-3	ASSKTSADTQY
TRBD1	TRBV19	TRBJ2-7	ASSISGTGAYEQY
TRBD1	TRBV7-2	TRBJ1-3	ASSLDRGIVGNTIY
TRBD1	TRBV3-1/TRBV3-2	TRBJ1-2	ASSPRDRLFYGYT
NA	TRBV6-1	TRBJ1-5	ASSEAWAGKNFGSNQPQH
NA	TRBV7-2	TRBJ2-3	ASSTTQQGPDTQY
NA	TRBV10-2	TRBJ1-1	ASSEGGYEAF
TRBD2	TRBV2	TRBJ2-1	ASSPGLAINEQF
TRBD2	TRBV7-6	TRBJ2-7	ASSLATSGTYEQY
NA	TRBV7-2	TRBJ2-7	ASSWGAGGAGYYEQY
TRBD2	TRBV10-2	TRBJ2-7	ASSPLSGSASYEQY
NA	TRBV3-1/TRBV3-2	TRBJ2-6	ASSLGASGANVLT
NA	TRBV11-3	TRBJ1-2	ASSQPGRGSHYGYT
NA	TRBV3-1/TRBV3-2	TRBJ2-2	ASSLVGELF
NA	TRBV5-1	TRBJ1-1	ASSLAGHLNTEAF
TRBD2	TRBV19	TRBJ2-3	ASSIGLAVTDTQY